This record covers a single T cell receptor beta chain. The antigen remains unidentified. The CDR3 runs 14 residues. The germline CDR1 and CDR2 sequences are MNHEY and SMNVEV (reference sequence). V shed 6 bases, J shed 0 bases, and the junction held 4 bases outside the gene matches. Use of 60 Vbeta and 13 Jbeta primers characterized the PCR. Here immunoSEQ multiplex PCR was the method, and the copy in TCRdb shows in-frame clones only, minus some. The top ten clones hold approximately 2.1% of a sample with roughly 99,000 clones, roughly 80% of them seen once. This entry comes from a study of cytomegalovirus exposure and HLA in healthy donors. Broader study findings: Per a later analysis, fewer than 20,000 TCR beta sequences showed association with HLA alleles at 0.05 false discovery rate.

The origin of this receptor is a man aged 25-40 years in good health and CMV-seronegative. The V and J genes are TRBV27 and TRBJ1-1, with 7 bases fitting TRBD1. Sequenced: PBMCs. DNA for the CDR3: TGTGCCAGCAGATCCGGGACAGTGAACACTGAAGCTTTCTTT. Protein: CASRSGTVNTEAFF.